This T cell receptor beta chain emerged from a study of beta chain features in type 1 diabetes. The study, taken as a whole, reports: Among patients with Type 1 diabetes, TCRB CDR3s were moderately but significantly shorter in every one of the four CD4+ subsets. The VDJ junctions of type 1 diabetes patients carried fewer insertions and more deletions.

About this clone: Its target is not known.

Expressed TCRB transcripts got sequenced, as all isolated RNA was reverse transcribed. It was found that naive, central memory and regulatory T cell samples averaged around 3.7 million reads. Produced via immunoSEQ multiplex PCR; TCRdb's table is partial and in-frame only. This table holds fewer than 350,000 clones, 8% found once. CD4+ cells of the naive, central memory, regulatory and stem cell-like memory types were sorted via CD45RO/CCR7/CD25/CD127/CD95/CD27. The sample comprised central memory CD4+ T cells from blood. The clonotype was recovered from a woman in her late teens or twenties in good health.

CDR3 loop: CASSTGLSLYQETQYF. The CDR3 nucleotides read TGTGCCAGTAGTACCGGACTTTCCCTCTACCAAGAGACCCAGTACTTC. The V call is TRBV19, the J call TRBJ2-5; a possible D gene is TRBD2 (5 bases). Trimming took off 4 bases at V and 0 bases at J, with 15 bases between the two ends. CDR3 length: 16 residues. Per the germline V gene, CDR1 is LNHDA and CDR2 is SQIVND (reference sequence).